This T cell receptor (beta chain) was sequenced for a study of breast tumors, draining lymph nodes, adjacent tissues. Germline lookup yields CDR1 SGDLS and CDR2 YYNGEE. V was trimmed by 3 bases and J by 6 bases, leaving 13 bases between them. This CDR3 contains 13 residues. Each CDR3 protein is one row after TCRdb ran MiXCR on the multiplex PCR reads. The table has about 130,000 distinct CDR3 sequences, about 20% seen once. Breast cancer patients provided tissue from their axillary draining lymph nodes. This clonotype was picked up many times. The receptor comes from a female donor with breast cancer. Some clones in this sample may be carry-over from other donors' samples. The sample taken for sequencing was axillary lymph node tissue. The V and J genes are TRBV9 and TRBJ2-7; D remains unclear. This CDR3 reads CASSADSVSEQYF. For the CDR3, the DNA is TGTGCCAGCAGCGCTGACTCCGTCAGCGAGCAGTACTTC.